The T cell receptor beta chain under discussion was sequenced for a study of T cell clones after liver transplantation. General study points: Post-transplant time points were not standardized, so conclusions are preliminary.

The table came from immunoSEQ multiplex PCR; TCRdb's copy has only in-frame clones and leaves some out. The sample holds around 100,000 clones, 84% seen once. V gave up 5 bases and J gave up 4 bases, with 9 bases separating them. Germline V lookup: CDR1 SGHTA, CDR2 FQGNSA. The CDR3 loop spans 13 amino acids. Worth noting for this clone: Its target is unknown.

Sorting of unstimulated PBMCs yielded separate CD3+CD4+ and CD3+CD8+ fractions. The TCR was taken from a human patient who received a liver transplant. Certain T cells may be donor cells from the graft. This sequence joins TRBV7-2 and TRBJ2-1; unclear D gene. Material: CD4+ T cells from blood, obtained around 49 months after liver transplant. CDR3 DNA: TGTGCCAGCAGCCTCCTAGGGTACAATGAGCAGTTCTTC. Translating it yields CASSLLGYNEQFF.